This T cell receptor (beta chain) was recovered during a study of blood T cell repertoires in COVID-19. In the study overall: Nucleic acid was either cDNA or gDNA, and it came from T cells, B-cell-depleted T cells, or PBMCs.

After removal of 0 bases from V and 3 bases from J, the junction contained 7 bases not matched to a gene. CDR3 length: 16 amino acids. Germline loops: CDR1 MGHRA, CDR2 YSYEKL. Per the original data handling: Scientists estimated how many nucleated cells there were by amplifying reference gene primers. Profiled with immunoSEQ multiplex PCR; TCRdb holds only in-frame clones, not every one. That table supplies the V and J calls and clone size; D and trimming were determined from the DNA. The sample contains about 210,000 clones, 80% to 90% of which appear only once. This chain joins TRBV4-1 and TRBJ1-2, with 7 bases aligning to TRBD1. This clonotype was obtained from a man aged 18 to 35 with active or convalescent COVID-19. Sequencing was done on a sample of peripheral blood. The CDR3 nucleotides are TGCGCCAGCAGCCAAGATGACAGGGTCTTATACTATGGCTACACCTTC. Its translation: CASSQDDRVLYYGYTF.